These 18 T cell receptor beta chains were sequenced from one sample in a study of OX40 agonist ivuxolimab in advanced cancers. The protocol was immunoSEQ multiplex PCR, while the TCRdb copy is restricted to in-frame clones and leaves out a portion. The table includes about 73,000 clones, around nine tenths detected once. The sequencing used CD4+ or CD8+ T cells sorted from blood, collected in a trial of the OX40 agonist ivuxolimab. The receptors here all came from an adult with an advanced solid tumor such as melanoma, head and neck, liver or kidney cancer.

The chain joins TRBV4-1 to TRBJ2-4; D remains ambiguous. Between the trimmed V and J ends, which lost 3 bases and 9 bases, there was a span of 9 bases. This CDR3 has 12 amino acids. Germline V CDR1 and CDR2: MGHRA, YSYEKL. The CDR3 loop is CASSQPSSIQYF. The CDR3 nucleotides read TGCGCCAGCAGCCAGCCGTCCAGCATTCAGTACTTC.

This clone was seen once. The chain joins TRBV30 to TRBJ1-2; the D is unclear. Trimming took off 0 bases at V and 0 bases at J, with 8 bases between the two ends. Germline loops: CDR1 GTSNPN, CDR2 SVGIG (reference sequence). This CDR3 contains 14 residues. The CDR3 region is CAWSVVGSNYGYTF. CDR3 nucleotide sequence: TGTGCCTGGAGTGTAGTCGGGTCTAACTATGGCTACACCTTC. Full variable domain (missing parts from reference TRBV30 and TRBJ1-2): SQTIHQWPATLVQPVGSPLSLECTVEGTSNPNLYWYRQAAGRGLQLLFYSVGIGQISSEVPQNLSASRPQDRQFILSSKKLLLSDSGFYLCAWSVVGSNYGYTFGSGTRLTVV.

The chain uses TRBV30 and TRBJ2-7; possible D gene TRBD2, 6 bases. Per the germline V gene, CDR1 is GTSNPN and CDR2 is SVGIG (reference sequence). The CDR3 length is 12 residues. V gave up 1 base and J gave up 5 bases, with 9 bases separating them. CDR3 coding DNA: TGTGCCTGGAGTGCGGGAGCTAACGAGCAGTACTTC. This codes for CAWSAGANEQYF.

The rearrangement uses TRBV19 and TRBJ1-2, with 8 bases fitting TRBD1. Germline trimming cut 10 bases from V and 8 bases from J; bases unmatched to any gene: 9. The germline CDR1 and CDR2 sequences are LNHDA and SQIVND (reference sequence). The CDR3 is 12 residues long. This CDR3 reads CATYDRGEGYTF. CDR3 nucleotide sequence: TGTGCCACTTACGACAGGGGTGAAGGCTACACCTTC.

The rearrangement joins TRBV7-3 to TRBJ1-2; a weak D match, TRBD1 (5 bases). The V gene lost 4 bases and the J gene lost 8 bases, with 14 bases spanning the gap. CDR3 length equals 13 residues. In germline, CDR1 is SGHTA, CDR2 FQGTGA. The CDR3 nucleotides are TGTGCCAGCAGCTCTATCAGGGATTCCGGCTACACCTTC. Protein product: CASSSIRDSGYTF. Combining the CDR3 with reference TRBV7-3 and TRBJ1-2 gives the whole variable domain GAGVSQTPSNKVTEKGKYVELRCDPISGHTALYWYRQSLGQGPEFLIYFQGTGAADDSGLPNDRFFAVRPEGSVSTLKIQRTERGDSAVYLCASSSIRDSGYTFGSGTRLTVV.

CDR3 DNA sequence: TGTGCCAGCAGTTACTCGGGCAGGGGACACACAGATACGCAGTATTTT. It specifies CASSYSGRGHTDTQYF. The gene calls are TRBV6-6 and TRBJ2-3; possibly TRBD1 for D (6 bases). This CDR3 is built from 16 residues. Germline CDR1 reads MNHNY; CDR2 reads SVGAGI (reference sequence). V shed 0 bases and J shed 2 bases, with 12 bases lying between them.

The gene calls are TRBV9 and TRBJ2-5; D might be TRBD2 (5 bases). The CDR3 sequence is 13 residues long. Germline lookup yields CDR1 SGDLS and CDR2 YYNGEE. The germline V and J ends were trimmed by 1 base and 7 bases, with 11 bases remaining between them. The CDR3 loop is CASSVSGIGTQYF. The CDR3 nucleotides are TGTGCCAGCAGCGTATCGGGGATCGGGACCCAGTACTTC.

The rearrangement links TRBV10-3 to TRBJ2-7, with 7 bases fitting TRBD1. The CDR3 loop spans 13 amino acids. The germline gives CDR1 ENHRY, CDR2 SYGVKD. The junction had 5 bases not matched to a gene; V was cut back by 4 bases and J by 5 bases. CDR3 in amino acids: CAISVQGTHEQYF. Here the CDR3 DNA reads TGTGCCATCAGTGTACAGGGGACCCACGAGCAGTACTTC.

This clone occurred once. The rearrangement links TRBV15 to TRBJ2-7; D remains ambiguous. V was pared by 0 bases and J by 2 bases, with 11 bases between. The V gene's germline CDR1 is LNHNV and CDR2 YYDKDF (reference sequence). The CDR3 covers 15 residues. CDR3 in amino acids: CATSRDTTATYEQYF. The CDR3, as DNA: TGTGCCACCAGCAGAGACACGACCGCAACCTACGAGCAGTACTTC. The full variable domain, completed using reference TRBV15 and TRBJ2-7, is DAMVIQNPRYQVTQFGKPVTLSCSQTLNHNVMYWYQQKSSQAPKLLFHYYDKDFNNEADTPDNFQSRRPNTSFCFLDIRSPGLGDTAMYLCATSRDTTATYEQYFGPGTRLTVT.

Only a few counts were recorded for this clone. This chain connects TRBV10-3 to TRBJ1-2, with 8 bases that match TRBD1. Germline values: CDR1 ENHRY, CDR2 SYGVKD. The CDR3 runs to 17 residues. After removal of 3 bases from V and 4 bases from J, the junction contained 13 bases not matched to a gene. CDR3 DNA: TGTGCCATCAGTGACTCCGGGACAGGCAATCCGGGCTATGGCTACACCTTC. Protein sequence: CAISDSGTGNPGYGYTF.

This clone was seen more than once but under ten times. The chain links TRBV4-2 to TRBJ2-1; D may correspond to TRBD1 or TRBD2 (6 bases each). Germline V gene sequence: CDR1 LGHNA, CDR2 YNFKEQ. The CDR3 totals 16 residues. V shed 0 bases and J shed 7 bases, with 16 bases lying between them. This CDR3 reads CASSQEGGRQVNEQFF. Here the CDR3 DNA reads TGTGCCAGCAGCCAAGAAGGGGGGAGACAAGTTAATGAGCAGTTCTTC.

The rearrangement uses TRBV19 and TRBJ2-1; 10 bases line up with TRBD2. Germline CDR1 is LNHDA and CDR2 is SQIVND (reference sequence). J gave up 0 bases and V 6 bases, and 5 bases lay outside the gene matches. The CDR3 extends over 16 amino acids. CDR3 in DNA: TGTGCCAGTAGCGAACCTAGCGGGAGCTCCTACAATGAGCAGTTCTTC. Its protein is CASSEPSGSSYNEQFF.

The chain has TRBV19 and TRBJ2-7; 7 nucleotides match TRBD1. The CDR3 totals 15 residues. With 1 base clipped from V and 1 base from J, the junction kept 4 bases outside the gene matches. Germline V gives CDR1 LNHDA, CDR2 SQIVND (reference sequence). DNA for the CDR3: TGTGCCAGTAGTATAGTGGAACAGGGGTCCTACGAGCAGTACTTC. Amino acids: CASSIVEQGSYEQYF.

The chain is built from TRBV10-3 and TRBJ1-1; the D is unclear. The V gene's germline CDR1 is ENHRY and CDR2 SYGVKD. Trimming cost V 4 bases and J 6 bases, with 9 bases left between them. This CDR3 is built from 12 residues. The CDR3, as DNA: TGTGCCATCAGTGCGGGGTTGGCTGAAGCTTTCTTT. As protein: CAISAGLAEAFF.

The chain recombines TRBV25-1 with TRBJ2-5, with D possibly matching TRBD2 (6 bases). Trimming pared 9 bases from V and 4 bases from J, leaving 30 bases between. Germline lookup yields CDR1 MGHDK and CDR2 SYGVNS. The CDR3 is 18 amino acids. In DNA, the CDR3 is TGTGCCAGACCCGTGCCAGTTTATCGGGGCCAGGAGGGAGAGACCCAGTACTTC. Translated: CARPVPVYRGQEGETQYF.

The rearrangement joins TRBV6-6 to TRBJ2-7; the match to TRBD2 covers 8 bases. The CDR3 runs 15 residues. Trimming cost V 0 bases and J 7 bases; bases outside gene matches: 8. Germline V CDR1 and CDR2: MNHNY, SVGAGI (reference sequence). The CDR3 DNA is TGTGCCAGCAGTTACTCGACGGGGGGGGAGGGGGAGCAGTACTTC. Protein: CASSYSTGGEGEQYF.

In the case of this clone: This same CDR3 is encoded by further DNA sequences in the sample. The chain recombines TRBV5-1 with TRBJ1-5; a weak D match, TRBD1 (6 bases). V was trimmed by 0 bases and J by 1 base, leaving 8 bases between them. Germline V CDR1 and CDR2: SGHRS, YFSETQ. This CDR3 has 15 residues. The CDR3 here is CASSLEGGSNQPQHF. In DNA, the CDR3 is TGCGCCAGCAGCTTGGAGGGGGGAAGCAATCAGCCCCAGCATTTT.

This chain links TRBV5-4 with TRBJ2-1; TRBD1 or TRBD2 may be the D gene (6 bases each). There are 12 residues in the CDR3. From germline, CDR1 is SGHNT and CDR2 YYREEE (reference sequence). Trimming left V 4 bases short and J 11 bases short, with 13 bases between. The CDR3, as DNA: TGTGCCAGCAGCACCGAGGGGGGCAAGCAGTTCTTC. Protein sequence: CASSTEGGKQFF.